These 18 T cell receptor beta chains were sequenced from one sample in a study of cytotoxic CD8 clonotypes in ibrutinib-treated CLL. Produced via immunoSEQ multiplex PCR; TCRdb's table is partial and in-frame only. This table has some 170,000 clones, 88% appearing once. Source: PBMCs, taken at disease progression, from a patient treated with ibrutinib. The receptor set was obtained from a human donor with chronic lymphocytic leukemia.

Only one count was recorded for this clone. The chain combines TRBV27 with TRBJ2-3, with no clear D. Germline V gives CDR1 MNHEY, CDR2 SMNVEV (reference sequence). This CDR3 region has 13 residues. The V and J ends lost 9 bases and 6 bases respectively, with 16 bases between them. Written as DNA, the CDR3 is TGTGCCAGTAGCTATGTGGGGTTGGATACGCAGTATTTT. Translated: CASSYVGLDTQYF.

This clone was counted only a few times. This sequence joins TRBV4-1 and TRBJ2-7; no firm D call. The germline V gene encodes CDR1 MGHRA and CDR2 YSYEKL. V shed 1 base and J shed 2 bases, with 12 bases lying between them. The CDR3 contains 15 residues. Here the CDR3 reads CASSQVYGQAYEQYF. CDR3 in DNA: TGCGCCAGCAGCCAAGTCTACGGGCAAGCCTACGAGCAGTACTTC.

The chain links TRBV10-3 to TRBJ2-3; 10 positions agree with TRBD2. CDR1 is ENHRY, CDR2 SYGVKD, per germline. The trim removed 10 bases at V and 0 bases at J, leaving 7 bases unmatched. The CDR3 spans 15 residues. The CDR3 sequence: CATSGTSVSTDTQYF. CDR3 sequence (DNA): TGTGCCACTTCCGGGACTAGCGTTAGCACAGATACGCAGTATTTT.

The rearrangement links TRBV4-1 to TRBJ2-2, with D possibly being TRBD1 or TRBD2 (5 bases each). This CDR3 is built from 15 residues. Germline V lookup: CDR1 MGHRA, CDR2 YSYEKL. Trimming shortened V by 5 bases and J by 6 bases, and 16 bases separated the two germline ends. Written as DNA, the CDR3 is TGCGCCAGCAGCTCTTCCGGGACGGTCGCCGGGGAGCTGTTTTTT. Translation: CASSSSGTVAGELFF.

The count of this clone is one. V gene TRBV19 combines with J gene TRBJ2-1; 8 nucleotides line up with TRBD2. V shed 3 bases and J 7 bases; nucleotides not matched to a gene: 14. Germline values: CDR1 LNHDA, CDR2 SQIVND (reference sequence). The CDR3 totals 17 residues. The DNA for the CDR3 is TGTGCCAGTAGTATGGGGAGCGGGAGCTTAGGTGGAAATGAGCAGTTCTTC. Protein: CASSMGSGSLGGNEQFF.

The rearrangement uses TRBV5-6 and TRBJ1-2, with D possibly TRBD1 on 5 matching bases. The ends were cut back, 1 base at V and 4 bases at J, with 17 bases in the middle. The germline CDR1 and CDR2 sequences are SGHDT and YYEEEE. CDR3 size: 16 residues. The CDR3 loop reads CASSLNGRVVLYGYTF. CDR3 DNA sequence: TGTGCCAGCAGCTTGAACGGCAGGGTGGTACTCTATGGCTACACCTTC.

The chain combines TRBV27 with TRBJ2-3; D unclear. Germline assignment: CDR1 MNHEY and CDR2 SMNVEV (reference sequence). CDR3 length: 18 residues. With 1 base removed from V and 0 bases from J, the gap between germline ends came to 17 bases. The CDR3 coding sequence is TGTGCCAGCAGTTTATACCCAGAGGCAGTGACTAGCACAGATACGCAGTATTTT. Amino acids: CASSLYPEAVTSTDTQYF.

V is TRBV28 and J is TRBJ2-1; D call uncertain. Trimming removed 7 bases at V and 2 bases at J, with 9 bases between. The CDR3 has 13 amino acids. The V gene's germline CDR1 is MDHEN and CDR2 SYDVKM. The CDR3 DNA sequence: TGTGCCAGCACGCAGATCCCCTACAATGAGCAGTTCTTC. The encoded protein is CASTQIPYNEQFF.

This clone has just one count. The V gene is TRBV4-2, the J gene TRBJ2-5; possibly TRBD1 for D (5 bases). The CDR3 covers 14 residues. V was cut by 5 bases and J by 0 bases, with 10 bases left in between. Germline V gene data show CDR1 as LGHNA and CDR2 as YNFKEQ. The CDR3 DNA is TGTGCCAGCAGCGGGCAGGGTAACCAAGAGACCCAGTACTTC. This gives the protein CASSGQGNQETQYF.

The V and J genes are TRBV7-8 and TRBJ1-5; TRBD1 matches at 8 bases. CDR3 size: 15 residues. The V and J ends lost 4 bases and 7 bases, in that order; junction bases with no gene match: 9. Per the germline V gene, CDR1 is SGHVS and CDR2 is FQNEAQ. CDR3: CASSSYRGMGQPQHF. CDR3 nucleotides: TGTGCCAGCAGCTCCTACAGGGGGATGGGACAGCCCCAGCATTTT.

The chain employs TRBV6-5 and TRBJ2-6; D is uncertain. The germline gives CDR1 MNHEY, CDR2 SVGAGI. Deletions cut 7 bases from V and 2 bases from J, with 3 bases between. The CDR3 spans 12 residues. The CDR3 bases are TGTGCCAGCAAAGCTGGGGCCAACGTCCTGACTTTC. Protein sequence: CASKAGANVLTF.

CDR3 residues: CASSSMTGGGNEQFF. The CDR3 DNA reads TGTGCCAGCAGCTCGATGACAGGGGGAGGCAATGAGCAGTTCTTC. The V call is TRBV7-3, the J call TRBJ2-1, with 9 positions matching TRBD1. This CDR3 is 15 amino acids long. Germline V gene data show CDR1 as SGHTA and CDR2 as FQGTGA. With V trimmed by 4 bases and J by 6 bases, 7 bases remained unmatched.

The rearrangement uses TRBV15 and TRBJ2-3, with D unresolved. Trimming cost V 0 bases and J 6 bases, with 13 bases left between them. Germline loops: CDR1 LNHNV, CDR2 YYDKDF (reference sequence). This CDR3 region has 15 residues. The CDR3 DNA reads TGTGCCACCAGCAGAGAGGCCCCAACGAGGGATACGCAGTATTTT. Protein sequence: CATSREAPTRDTQYF.

The V call is TRBV29-1, the J call TRBJ2-7; D possibly corresponds to TRBD2 (5 bases). V dropped 2 bases and J dropped 9 bases, with 26 bases sitting between them. CDR3 size: 16 residues. Germline-derived CDR1 and CDR2 are SQVTM and ANQGSEA. DNA for the CDR3: TGCAGCGTTGAATTATTAGGTGGGAGTAAAGGTGTGGGGCAGTACTTC. Its translation is CSVELLGGSKGVGQYF.

This chain uses TRBV2 with TRBJ2-1; D ambiguous. The ends were cut back, 1 base at V and 0 bases at J, with 7 bases in the middle. The CDR3 spans 15 residues. Germline V gives CDR1 SNHLY, CDR2 FYNNEI. The CDR3 spells CASSEEYLSYNEQFF. The CDR3 nucleotides read TGTGCCAGCAGTGAAGAGTATCTCTCCTACAATGAGCAGTTCTTC. The whole variable domain, filled in from reference TRBV2 and TRBJ2-1, reads EPEVTQTPSHQVTQMGQEVILRCVPISNHLYFYWYRQILGQKVEFLVSFYNNEISEKSEIFDDQFSVERPDGSNFTLKIRSTKLEDSAMYFCASSEEYLSYNEQFFGPGTRLTVL.

V and J are TRBV9 and TRBJ2-2; TRBD2 is a possible D gene (6 bases). This CDR3 contains 18 residues. V was trimmed by 1 base and J by 3 bases, leaving 19 bases between them. CDR1 is SGDLS and CDR2 is YYNGEE in the germline V gene. CDR3 DNA: TGTGCCAGCAGCGTATCCCCACTCGGGGGAGATGACACCGGGGAGCTGTTTTTT. This gives the protein CASSVSPLGGDDTGELFF. Looking up the rest from reference TRBV9 and TRBJ2-2 gives the full variable domain: DSGVTQTPKHLITATGQRVTLRCSPRSGDLSVYWYQQSLDQGLQFLIQYYNGEERAKGNILERFSAQQFPDLHSELNLSSLELGDSALYFCASSVSPLGGDDTGELFFGEGSRLTVL.

The rearrangement links TRBV4-1 to TRBJ2-1; 11 bases are shared with TRBD2. V dropped 1 base and J dropped 12; count of bases not matched to a gene: 8. The CDR3 has 15 residues. Germline V lookup: CDR1 MGHRA, CDR2 YSYEKL. In DNA, the CDR3 is TGCGCCAGCAGCCAAGTGGGACTAGCGGCACCGGGGCAGTTCTTC. Translating gives CASSQVGLAAPGQFF.

The gene calls are TRBV11-2 and TRBJ1-4; 8 bases line up with TRBD1. This CDR3 contains 17 residues. Germline V gene data show CDR1 as SGHAT and CDR2 as FQNNGV. Losses at the gene ends were 5 bases for V and 7 bases for J; bases not matched to a gene: 15. The CDR3 loop reads CASSIVLSGTGREKLFF. The CDR3 region has the DNA TGTGCCAGCAGCATAGTTCTATCCGGGACAGGTCGTGAAAAACTGTTTTTT.